These 31 T cell receptor beta chains were sequenced from one sample in a study of blood T cell repertoires in COVID-19. Method: immunoSEQ multiplex PCR; TCRdb's copy keeps in-frame clones and lacks some. The sample includes 110,000 to 150,000 clones, roughly 85% seen only once; the top ten take over 2.5%. The sample consisted of peripheral blood. These receptors came from a man aged 45-60 years with acute or convalescent COVID-19.

J is TRBJ2-5 and V is TRBV29-1; D unclear. Germline V lookup: CDR1 SQVTM, CDR2 ANQGSEA. Deletions cut 0 bases from V and 9 bases from J, with 17 bases between. CDR3 length: 14 residues. CDR3 amino acids: CSVEDQPGSWAQYF. For the CDR3, the DNA is TGCAGCGTTGAAGATCAGCCGGGTTCTTGGGCCCAGTACTTC.

The V and J genes are TRBV2 and TRBJ1-1; TRBD1 is a possible D gene (6 bases). There are 13 residues in the CDR3. CDR1 and CDR2 (germline): SNHLY, FYNNEI. V dropped 8 bases and J dropped 0 bases, with 10 bases sitting between them. The CDR3 DNA reads as TGTGCCAGCGCGGACAGCATGAACACTGAAGCTTTCTTT. The encoded protein is CASADSMNTEAFF.

V is TRBV5-1 and J is TRBJ2-7, with 9 bases lining up with TRBD1. Germline trimming cut 4 bases from V and 1 base from J; bases unmatched to any gene: 9. Germline CDR1 reads SGHRS; CDR2 reads YFSETQ. The CDR3 runs 16 residues. CDR3 nucleotides: TGCGCCAGCAGCCGGGGCCGGGACAGGGTGTCCTACGAGCAGTACTTC. Its translation is CASSRGRDRVSYEQYF.

In this sample, this clone turned up a few times. This chain links TRBV4-1 with TRBJ2-5; D gene unclear. The CDR3 totals 12 residues. V shed 0 bases and J shed 5 bases, with 4 bases lying between them. The V gene's germline CDR1 is MGHRA and CDR2 YSYEKL. CDR3 sequence reads: CASSQDEETQYF. DNA for the CDR3: TGCGCCAGCAGCCAAGACGAGGAGACCCAGTACTTC.

The chain joins TRBV10-3 to TRBJ1-1; 7 bases agree with TRBD1. This CDR3 has 14 amino acids. V was clipped by 7 bases and J by 3 bases; unmatched bases: 8. Germline V gives CDR1 ENHRY, CDR2 SYGVKD. CDR3 nucleotide sequence: TGTGCCATCACCCCAACAGGGGACTACACTGAAGCTTTCTTT. Protein: CAITPTGDYTEAFF.

The V and J genes are TRBV27 and TRBJ1-1, with 7 nucleotides matching TRBD1. Germline V lookup: CDR1 MNHEY, CDR2 SMNVEV (reference sequence). The CDR3 is 14 residues long. V trimming: 6 bases; J trimming: 2 bases; junction bases outside the gene matches: 6. The CDR3 region is CASRSGTANTEAFF. CDR3 bases: TGTGCCAGCAGATCCGGGACAGCAAACACTGAAGCTTTCTTT.

The chain carries TRBV2 and TRBJ1-2, with a tentative D call TRBD1 (6 bases). The CDR3 has 13 amino acids. The germline V and J ends were trimmed by 5 bases and 4 bases, with 11 bases remaining between them. From germline, CDR1 is SNHLY and CDR2 FYNNEI. Here the CDR3 DNA reads TGTGCCAGCAGTCACAGGGATACCTATGGCTACACCTTC. It yields the protein CASSHRDTYGYTF.

The gene calls are TRBV19 and TRBJ2-1, with 10 bases matching TRBD2. Looked up from germline, CDR1 is LNHDA and CDR2 is SQIVND (reference sequence). The ends lost 9 bases at V and 4 bases at J; junction bases unmatched: 6. This CDR3 is 14 amino acids long. The CDR3 DNA reads as TGTGCCAGCACGACTAGCGGGTCTTACAATGAGCAGTTCTTC. The encoded protein is CASTTSGSYNEQFF.

The chain recombines TRBV5-5 with TRBJ1-2; no clear D. Germline CDR1 reads SGHKS; CDR2 reads YYEKEE (reference sequence). V was shortened by 4 bases and J by 0 bases, with 16 bases between the two germline ends. This CDR3 region has 16 residues. The CDR3 spells CASSPRSGYANYGYTF. In nucleotides, the CDR3 is TGTGCCAGCAGCCCGCGGTCGGGATATGCTAACTATGGCTACACCTTC. The full variable domain, in which reference TRBV5-5 and TRBJ1-2 provide the parts outside the CDR3, is DAGVTQSPTHLIKTRGQQVTLRCSPISGHKSVSWYQQVLGQGPQFIFQYYEKEERGRGNFPDRFSARQFPNYSSELNVNALLLGDSALYLCASSPRSGYANYGYTFGSGTRLTVV.

CDR3 protein: CASSHGPQGWGEKLFF. The CDR3 nucleotides are TGTGCCAGCAGCCATGGACCACAGGGGTGGGGCGAAAAACTGTTTTTT. V is TRBV14 and J is TRBJ1-4, with 7 bases matching TRBD1. V lost 3 bases to trimming and J lost 8 bases; unmatched junction nucleotides: 12. Germline V gene data show CDR1 as SGHDN and CDR2 as FVKESK. The CDR3 is made up of 16 amino acids. The full variable domain, its missing parts supplied by reference TRBV14 and TRBJ1-4, is EAGVTQFPSHSVIEKGQTVTLRCDPISGHDNLYWYRRVMGKEIKFLLHFVKESKQDESGMPNNRFLAERTGGTYSTLKVQPAELEDSGVYFCASSHGPQGWGEKLFFGSGTQLSVL.

The rearrangement links TRBV18 to TRBJ1-1; 7 nucleotides align to TRBD1. This CDR3 comprises 13 residues. The germline V gene encodes CDR1 KGHSH and CDR2 LQKENI. V gave up 2 bases and J gave up 8 bases; unmatched junction bases: 5. In nucleotides, the CDR3 is TGTGCCAGCTCACCAGGGGACAGTGGGGAAGCTTTCTTT. Encoded protein: CASSPGDSGEAFF.

Notes on this clone: This CDR3 fails to terminate in the conserved phenylalanine or tryptophan, so it likely reflects a read error. The limits of the CDR3 on the DNA are not certain, so only TCRdb's listed CDR3 is given. The genes are TRBV28 and TRBJ1-2; the D call TRBD1 from the table was never checked on the DNA. The CDR3 contains 11 residues when both ends are counted. CDR1 and CDR2 (germline): MDHEN, SYDVKM. CDR3 loop: CASSLSGQAVY.

The rearrangement uses TRBV28 and TRBJ2-7; perhaps TRBD1 as D (5 bases). The CDR3 extends over 14 amino acids. Trimming pared 1 base from V and 6 bases from J, leaving 13 bases between. CDR1 is MDHEN, CDR2 SYDVKM, per germline. CDR3 sequence: CASSLSSQGGEQYF. The DNA for the CDR3 is TGTGCCAGCAGTTTATCCTCCCAGGGCGGCGAGCAGTACTTC. The full variable domain, in which reference TRBV28 and TRBJ2-7 provide the parts outside the CDR3, is DVKVTQSSRYLVKRTGEKVFLECVQDMDHENMFWYRQDPGLGLRLIYFSYDVKMKEKGDIPEGYSVSREKKERFSLILESASTNQTSMYLCASSLSSQGGEQYFGPGTRLTVT.

The rearrangement joins TRBV7-9 to TRBJ2-2; 9 positions agree with TRBD1. Germline V gene lookup returns CDR1 SEHNR and CDR2 FQNEAQ (reference sequence). The V segment lost 5 bases and the J segment 5 bases; nucleotides outside the gene matches: 6. The CDR3 extends over 15 amino acids. CDR3 coding DNA: TGTGCCAGCAGCCCTGGGGACAGGGTGACCGGGGAGCTGTTTTTT. Its protein product is CASSPGDRVTGELFF.

The chain is built from TRBV2 and TRBJ2-2, with D hard to call. Germline lookup yields CDR1 SNHLY and CDR2 FYNNEI. The CDR3 spans 11 residues. Trimming shortened V by 7 bases and J by 8 bases, and 8 bases separated the two germline ends. The chain's CDR3 is CASKLTGELFF. DNA of the CDR3: TGTGCCAGCAAATTGACAGGGGAGCTGTTTTTT.

The V and J genes are TRBV25-1 and TRBJ2-1, with D tentatively TRBD2 (6 bases). Trimming removed 4 bases from V and 2 bases from J, with 15 bases in between. CDR1 is MGHDK and CDR2 is SYGVNS in the germline V gene. This CDR3 is 16 amino acids long. Written as DNA, the CDR3 is TGTGCCAGCAGTGCCTCGGGACTCCTTACCTACAATGAGCAGTTCTTC. Its protein product is CASSASGLLTYNEQFF.

Worth noting for this clone: Its ends do not fully match the called genes, so a read error is possible. The rearrangement joins TRBV18 to TRBJ2-4, with D possibly TRBD2 on 6 matching bases. Germline V CDR1 and CDR2: KGHSH, LQKENI. The CDR3 sequence is 13 residues long. The CDR3 region is CASSPSTSLGGDF. The CDR3 coding sequence is TGTGCCAGCTCACCGTCTACGTCCCTAGGCGGGGACTTC. Drawing the rest from reference TRBV18 and TRBJ2-4, the complete variable domain is NAGVMQNPRHLVRRRGQEARLRCSPMKGHSHVYWYRQLPEEGLKFMVYLQKENIIDESGMPKERFSAEFPKEGPSILRIQQVVRGDSAAYFCASSPSTSLGGDFGAGTRLSVL.

The CDR3 bases are TGTGCCAGCAGCTCCGGACTAGCGTCCTTAAACAATGAGCAGTTCTTC. This encodes CASSSGLASLNNEQFF. The V call is TRBV7-8, the J call TRBJ2-1, with TRBD2 identical over 9 bases. The germline V gene encodes CDR1 SGHVS and CDR2 FQNEAQ. After removal of 4 bases from V and 5 bases from J, the junction contained 9 bases not matched to a gene. The CDR3 is 16 amino acids.

This clone has more than one count but fewer than ten. The J gene is TRBJ2-2, the V gene TRBV5-4; 7 bases agree with TRBD2. Unmatched junction bases numbered 5, after V lost 0 bases and J lost 3 bases. Per germline, CDR1 SGHNT and CDR2 YYREEE (reference sequence). The CDR3 has 16 residues. CDR3 nucleotides: TGTGCCAGCAGCTTGGGAGGACTAGTCGACACCGGGGAGCTGTTTTTT. Protein sequence: CASSLGGLVDTGELFF. Full variable domain (rest looked up from reference TRBV5-4 and TRBJ2-2): ETGVTQSPTHLIKTRGQQVTLRCSSQSGHNTVSWYQQALGQGPQFIFQYYREEENGRGNFPPRFSGLQFPNYSSELNVNALELDDSALYLCASSLGGLVDTGELFFGEGSRLTVL.

This clone has a single count. The rearrangement links TRBV19 to TRBJ1-5; no definite D call. CDR1 is LNHDA and CDR2 is SQIVND in the germline V gene (reference sequence). The CDR3 contains 16 residues. The germline V and J ends were trimmed by 1 base and 1 base, with 11 bases remaining between them. The CDR3 is CASSIGSGRSNQPQHF. The CDR3 DNA sequence: TGTGCCAGTAGTATAGGGTCCGGTCGGAGCAATCAGCCCCAGCATTTT.

The V and J genes are TRBV9 and TRBJ2-6; D call uncertain. Germline CDR1 SGDLS, CDR2 YYNGEE. CDR3 length equals 14 residues. Trimming shortened V by 4 bases and J by 0 bases, and 5 bases separated the two germline ends. DNA of the CDR3: TGTGCCAGCAGCTCCCGCTCTGGGGCCAACGTCCTGACTTTC. As protein: CASSSRSGANVLTF. The full variable domain, with the rest looked up from reference TRBV9 and TRBJ2-6, is DSGVTQTPKHLITATGQRVTLRCSPRSGDLSVYWYQQSLDQGLQFLIQYYNGEERAKGNILERFSAQQFPDLHSELNLSSLELGDSALYFCASSSRSGANVLTFGAGSRLTVL.

The chain couples TRBV5-1 to TRBJ2-1, with TRBD2 as a possible D gene (5 bases). V was shortened by 7 bases and J by 0 bases, with 17 bases between the two germline ends. In germline, CDR1 is SGHRS, CDR2 YFSETQ. This CDR3 is 16 amino acids long. The CDR3 region has the DNA TGCGCCAGCCGGGGAGATTTAGCGATCTCCTACAATGAGCAGTTCTTC. This codes for CASRGDLAISYNEQFF.

V gene TRBV2 combines with J gene TRBJ2-7; TRBD1 matches 7 bases. Germline V gene sequence: CDR1 SNHLY, CDR2 FYNNEI. The CDR3 has 19 amino acids. The J segment lost 4 bases and the V segment lost 4 bases, leaving 22 bases of the junction unmatched. The CDR3 spells CASSGNAKRTRDREYEQYF. The CDR3 DNA is TGTGCCAGCAGTGGAAATGCCAAGAGGACCCGGGACAGAGAGTACGAGCAGTACTTC.

This rearrangement joins TRBV27 to TRBJ2-1; 7 bases are shared with TRBD1. The junction had 9 bases not matched to a gene; V was cut back by 3 bases and J by 7 bases. The CDR3 spans 15 residues. Germline values: CDR1 MNHEY, CDR2 SMNVEV (reference sequence). CDR3 protein: CASSFPGGSRNEQFF. CDR3 bases: TGTGCCAGCAGTTTTCCAGGGGGATCAAGGAATGAGCAGTTCTTC.

The chain uses TRBV5-4 and TRBJ2-7; 7 nucleotides line up with TRBD1. Losses at the gene ends were 2 bases for V and 0 bases for J; bases not matched to a gene: 8. Germline-derived CDR1 and CDR2 are SGHNT and YYREEE (reference sequence). CDR3 size: 16 residues. CDR3 amino acids: CASSFLARDSSYEQYF. The DNA of the CDR3 is TGTGCCAGCAGCTTTCTCGCCAGGGACAGCTCCTACGAGCAGTACTTC.

V and J are TRBV19 and TRBJ2-1; weak D call: TRBD2 (5 bases). Germline CDR1 is LNHDA and CDR2 is SQIVND (reference sequence). V gave up 3 bases and J gave up 5 bases, with 23 bases separating them. This CDR3 comprises 18 residues. The CDR3 reads CASSIEMLRAITHNEQFF. Written as DNA, the CDR3 is TGTGCCAGTAGTATTGAGATGCTGCGGGCAATAACTCACAATGAGCAGTTCTTC.

The J gene is TRBJ1-5, the V gene TRBV5-4; tentatively, D is TRBD1 (6 bases). Between the trimmed V and J ends, which lost 5 bases and 2 bases, there was a span of 11 bases. The germline V gene has CDR1 SGHNT and CDR2 YYREEE (reference sequence). The CDR3 has 14 amino acids. CDR3 in amino acids: CASRYRVGNQPQHF. The CDR3 nucleotides read TGTGCCAGCAGGTACAGGGTAGGCAATCAGCCCCAGCATTTT.

The V gene is TRBV9, the J gene TRBJ2-7, with 9 bases identical to TRBD1. CDR3 length: 15 residues. The germline V gene has CDR1 SGDLS and CDR2 YYNGEE. V was pared by 4 bases and J by 2 bases, with 7 bases of the junction left unmatched. The CDR3 DNA is TGTGCCAGCAGCCCCCCGGGACAGGGCACCTACGAGCAGTACTTC. Protein sequence: CASSPPGQGTYEQYF.

For the CDR3, the DNA is TGTGCCAGCAGCCCGACAGCGTCTGGGGCCAACGTCCTGACTTTC. This codes for CASSPTASGANVLTF. The V and J genes are TRBV21-1 and TRBJ2-6; TRBD1, the table's D call, lacks a check against the DNA. TRBV21-1 represents a pseudogene. The CDR3 sequence is 15 residues long.

This clone was observed a few times. V usage is TRBV5-1 and J usage is TRBJ2-1; 12 bases map to TRBD2. The CDR3 extends over 15 amino acids. V was clipped by 4 bases and J by 5 bases; unmatched bases: 4. CDR1 and CDR2 from the germline V gene are SGHRS and YFSETQ. The CDR3 DNA follows: TGCGCCAGCAGCCCTAGCGGGGGGGGAGACAATGAGCAGTTCTTC. Its translation: CASSPSGGGDNEQFF.

This clone appeared once. This chain connects TRBV14 to TRBJ2-7, with D hard to call. CDR1 is SGHDN, CDR2 FVKESK, per germline. CDR3 length: 16 amino acids. The V and J ends lost 0 bases and 2 bases respectively, with 14 bases between them. The DNA for the CDR3 is TGTGCCAGCAGCCAAGAGTTCAGTTACCTTCCCTACGAGCAGTACTTC. Protein sequence: CASSQEFSYLPYEQYF.